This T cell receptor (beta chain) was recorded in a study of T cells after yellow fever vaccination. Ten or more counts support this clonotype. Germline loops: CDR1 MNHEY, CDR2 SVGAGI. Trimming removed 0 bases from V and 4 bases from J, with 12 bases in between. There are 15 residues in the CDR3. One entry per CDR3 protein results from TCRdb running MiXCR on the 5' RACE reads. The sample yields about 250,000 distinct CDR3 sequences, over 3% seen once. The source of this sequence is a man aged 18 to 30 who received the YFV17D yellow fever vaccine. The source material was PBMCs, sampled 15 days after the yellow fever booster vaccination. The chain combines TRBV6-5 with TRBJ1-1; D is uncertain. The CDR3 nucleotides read TGTGCCAGCAGTTACTCGGGCCCCCCCCCCACTGAAGCTTTCTTT. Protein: CASSYSGPPPTEAFF.